The rows below give T cell receptor beta chains drawn from one sample of a study of response to subunit inactivated influenza vaccine. One entry per CDR3 protein results from TCRdb running MiXCR on the RT-PCR reads. The data hold 610,000 or so distinct CDR3 sequences, with approximately 15% observed a single time. The sequenced sample was PBMCs from blood, obtained roughly 13 days after vaccination. These TCRs come from a man aged 45-65 years who received an inactivated influenza vaccine. Both conserved end residues are part of each CDR3. D genes are given only for firm matches. A clone size is listed for some rows: how often the clone was seen (once, few, many), or a class if it is expanded.

V	D	size	J	CDR3	DNA
TRBV12-3/TRBV12-4	NA	few	TRBJ2-5	CASMPAVRETQYF	TGTGCCAGCATGCCCGCCGTGAGGGAGACCCAGTACTTC
TRBV20-1	NA	NA	TRBJ1-1	CSATAQLEAFF	TGCAGTGCTACAGCCCAGTTAGAAGCTTTCTTT
TRBV6-1	TRBD1	few	TRBJ1-1	CAGRTGVNTEAFF	TGTGCCGGGAGGACAGGGGTGAACACTGAAGCTTTCTTT
TRBV20-1	NA	NA	TRBJ2-2	CSASRFTGELFF	TGCAGTGCTAGTCGATTCACTGGGGAGCTGTTTTTT
TRBV7-8	NA	few	TRBJ2-3	CASSPGDIRRVQDTQYF	TGTGCCAGCAGTCCAGGGGACATCCGGCGGGTTCAGGATACGCAGTATTTT
TRBV7-2	NA	few	TRBJ2-3	CASSLGAEDTQYF	TGTGCCAGCAGCTTAGGAGCGGAGGATACGCAGTATTTT
TRBV3-1	TRBD2	NA	TRBJ2-1	CASSHRLAGELYNEQFF	TGTGCCAGCAGCCACCGACTAGCGGGGGAGTTGTACAATGAGCAGTTCTTC
TRBV27	NA	NA	TRBJ2-3	CASSPLSAGTDTQYF	TGTGCCAGCAGTCCCCTCTCGGCGGGCACAGATACGCAGTATTTT
TRBV6-4	TRBD1	few	TRBJ2-1	CASSLTGGEAYNEQFF	TGTGCCAGCAGTTTAACAGGGGGAGAAGCCTACAATGAGCAGTTCTTC
TRBV21-1	NA	few	TRBJ2-1	CASSRRQATRGGIDEQFF	TGTGCCAGCAGCAGAAGACAGGCTACAAGGGGGGGAATAGATGAGCAGTTCTTC
TRBV10-3	NA	few	TRBJ1-1	CAISETPQWAFF	TGTGCCATCAGTGAGACCCCCCAGTGGGCTTTCTTT
TRBV9	NA	NA	TRBJ2-1	CASSATSTSYNEQFF	TGTGCCAGCAGCGCTACTAGTACAAGCTACAATGAGCAGTTCTTC
TRBV24-1	NA	NA	TRBJ2-3	CATSDPNSATDTQYF	TGTGCCACCAGTGACCCAAATAGCGCTACAGATACGCAGTATTTT
TRBV16	NA	few	TRBJ2-7	CASSSRLGNNEQYF	TGTGCCAGCAGCTCTAGACTAGGGAACAACGAGCAGTACTTC
TRBV20-1	TRBD1	few	TRBJ2-2	CSAGGTGPAGELFF	TGCAGTGCTGGGGGGACAGGGCCGGCCGGGGAGCTGTTTTTT
TRBV5-6	TRBD2	NA	TRBJ2-3	CASSLEGLATDTQYF	TGTGCCAGCAGCTTGGAGGGACTAGCGACAGATACGCAGTATTTT
TRBV12-5	NA	many	TRBJ2-3	CASGSSGVTDTQYF	TGTGCTAGTGGTTCCTCCGGGGTGACAGATACGCAGTATTTT
TRBV12-3/TRBV12-4	NA	many	TRBJ2-6	CASSPPRGAFLGSGANVLTF	TGTGCCAGCAGCCCGCCACGGGGCGCTTTCCTAGGGTCTGGGGCCAACGTCCTGACTTTC
TRBV27	TRBD1	NA	TRBJ2-3	CASSSTGAPTDTQYF	TGTGCCAGCAGTTCAACAGGGGCCCCCACAGATACGCAGTATTTT
TRBV29-1	TRBD1	few	TRBJ1-5	CSAVSGTGNQPQHF	TGCAGCGCCGTCTCCGGGACAGGGAATCAGCCCCAGCATTTT
TRBV20-1	NA	many	TRBJ2-4	CSARDRRTLAKNIQYF	TGCAGTGCTAGAGACAGAAGGACCCTAGCCAAAAACATTCAGTACTTC
TRBV30	NA	NA	TRBJ2-1	CALSGPRMKRNEQFF	TGTGCCTTAAGTGGTCCCCGGATGAAGAGAAATGAGCAGTTCTTC
TRBV3-1	NA	few	TRBJ2-1	CASSPAGTGNEQFF	TGTGCCAGCAGCCCTGCGGGGACGGGGAATGAGCAGTTCTTC
TRBV6-5	NA	few	TRBJ2-7	CASSYSVVGSRVHEQYF	TGTGCCAGCAGTTACTCAGTCGTTGGTTCCAGGGTCCACGAGCAGTACTTC